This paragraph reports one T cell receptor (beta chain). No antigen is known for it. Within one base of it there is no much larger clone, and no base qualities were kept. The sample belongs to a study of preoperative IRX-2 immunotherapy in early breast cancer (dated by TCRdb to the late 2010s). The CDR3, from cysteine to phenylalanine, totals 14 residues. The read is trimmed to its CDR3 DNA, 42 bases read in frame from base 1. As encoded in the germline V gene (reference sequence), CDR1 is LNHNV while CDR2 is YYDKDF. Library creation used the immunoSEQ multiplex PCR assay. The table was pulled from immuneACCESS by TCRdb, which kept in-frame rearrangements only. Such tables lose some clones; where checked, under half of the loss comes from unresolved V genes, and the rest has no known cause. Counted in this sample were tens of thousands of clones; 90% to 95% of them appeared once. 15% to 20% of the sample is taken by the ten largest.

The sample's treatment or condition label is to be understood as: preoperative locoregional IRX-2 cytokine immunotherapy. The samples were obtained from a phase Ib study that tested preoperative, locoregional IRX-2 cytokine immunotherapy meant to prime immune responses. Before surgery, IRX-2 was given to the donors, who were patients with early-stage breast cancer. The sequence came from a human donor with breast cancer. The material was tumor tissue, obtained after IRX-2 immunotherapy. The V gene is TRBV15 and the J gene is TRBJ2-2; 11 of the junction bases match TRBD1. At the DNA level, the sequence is TGTGCTGCCGGGACAGGGGGGGACACCGGGGAGCTGTTTTTT. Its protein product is CAAGTGGDTGELFF. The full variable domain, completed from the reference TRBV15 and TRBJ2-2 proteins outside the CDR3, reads DAMVIQNPRYQVTQFGKPVTLSCSQTLNHNVMYWYQQKSSQAPKLLFHYYDKDFNNEADTPDNFQSRRPNTSFCFLDIRSPGLGDTAMYLCAAGTGGDTGELFFGEGSRLTVL.